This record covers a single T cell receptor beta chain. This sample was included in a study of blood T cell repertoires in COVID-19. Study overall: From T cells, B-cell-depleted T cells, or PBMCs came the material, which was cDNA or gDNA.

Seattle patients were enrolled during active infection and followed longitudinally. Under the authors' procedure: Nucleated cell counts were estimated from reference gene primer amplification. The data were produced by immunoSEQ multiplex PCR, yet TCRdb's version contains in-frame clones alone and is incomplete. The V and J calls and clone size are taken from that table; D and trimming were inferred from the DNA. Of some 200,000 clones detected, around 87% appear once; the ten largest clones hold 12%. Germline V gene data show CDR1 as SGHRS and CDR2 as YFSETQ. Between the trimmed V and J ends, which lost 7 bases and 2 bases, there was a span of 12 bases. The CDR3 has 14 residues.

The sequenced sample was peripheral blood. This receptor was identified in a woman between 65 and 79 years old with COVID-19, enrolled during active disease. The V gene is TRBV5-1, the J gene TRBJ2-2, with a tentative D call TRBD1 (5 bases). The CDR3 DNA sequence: TGCGCCAGCCTCCGACAGACAAACACCGGGGAGCTGTTTTTT. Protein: CASLRQTNTGELFF.